This T cell receptor (beta chain) was identified during a study of T cell responses to AZD1222 COVID-19 vaccine. Some clones are missing from TCRdb's copy, which holds only in-frame ones; the method was immunoSEQ multiplex PCR. The sample includes approximately 99,000 clones, approximately 90% seen only once; the top ten take 7.5% to 9.5%. Sequencing used peripheral blood, obtained 28 days after the second AZD1222 dose. The TCR sequence derives from an adult who received the AZD1222 COVID-19 vaccine.

CDR3 sequence: CASRISGQGTEAFF. The CDR3 DNA reads TGTGCCAGCAGGATTTCGGGACAGGGGACTGAAGCTTTCTTT. The chain carries TRBV7-9 and TRBJ1-1; 10 bases are a match to TRBD1. With 6 bases clipped from V and 5 bases from J, the junction kept 6 bases outside the gene matches. The CDR3 length is 14 residues. CDR1 and CDR2 (germline): SEHNR, FQNEAQ (reference sequence).